Listed below are T cell receptor beta chains from one sample, sequenced in a study of shared clonotypes between healthy human individuals. Clones were read by immunoSEQ multiplex PCR, and TCRdb kept only the in-frame ones, dropping some. The profile covers about 990,000 clones, with about four fifths appearing a single time and roughly 0.65% taken by the ten largest. Source material: memory CD4+ T cells from PBMCs. Receptor source: a man between 18 and 29 years old in good health. Some clones in this sample may be carry-over from other donors' samples. CDR3s include the opening cysteine and the closing phenylalanine or tryptophan. D genes are given only for firm matches. Clone size is given for some rows only: seen once, a few or many times, or a class if the clone is expanded.

>TRBV5-4|TRBJ2-7|.|.
TGTGCCAGCAGCTTGGATTGGGATTACGAGCAGTACTTC
CASSLDWDYEQYF
>TRBV5-1|TRBJ1-1|.|.
TGCGCCAGCAGCTTGATGGGACGGGAGGTAACTGAAGCTTTCTTT
CASSLMGREVTEAFF
>TRBV6-1|TRBJ2-2|.|.
TGTGCCAGCATTCGAGGGGCGGCGAACACCGGGGAGCTGTTTTTT
CASIRGAANTGELFF
>TRBV11-3|TRBJ2-7|.|.
TGTGCCAGCAGCTTGGGATCAGGAGTCTACGAGCAGTACTTC
CASSLGSGVYEQYF
>TRBV27|TRBJ1-1|.|.
TGTGCCAGCAGTGGGGGGGGGCGGACTGAAGCTTTCTTT
CASSGGGRTEAFF
>TRBV7-2|TRBJ2-7|.|TRBD2
TGTGCCAGCAGCTTAGATCCCGGGAGGAGCTCCTACGAGCAGTACTTC
CASSLDPGRSSYEQYF
>TRBV6-1|TRBJ1-5|.|.
TGTGCCAGCAGTGGTAGCCGTTCCTTAAATCAGCCCCAGCATTTT
CASSGSRSLNQPQHF
>TRBV7-6|TRBJ2-2|few|.
TGTGCCAGCAGCGTTATCGTCCCGGGTAGCACCGGGGAGCTGTTTTTT
CASSVIVPGSTGELFF
>TRBV7-2|TRBJ1-4|few|.
TGTGCCAGCAGCCCCCGGGCGGGGCCGGGTGAAAAACTGTTTTTT
CASSPRAGPGEKLFF
>TRBV5-1|TRBJ2-1|.|.
TGCGCCAGCAGCTTTCAGGGGCTCTCCCATGAGCAGTTCTTC
CASSFQGLSHEQFF
>TRBV27|TRBJ1-4|.|TRBD1
TGTGCCAGCAGTCTCACAGGGGGAGATGAAAAACTGTTTTTT
CASSLTGGDEKLFF
>TRBV19|TRBJ1-5|few|.
TGTGCCAGCGGGACGTATTGGCCCCAGCATTTT
CASGTYWPQHF
>TRBV2|TRBJ2-3|few|.
TGTGCCAGCAGTGAAGCCTTGAACACAGATACGCAGTATTTT
CASSEALNTDTQYF
>TRBV9|TRBJ1-1|.|.
TGTGCCAGCAGCGTAGTTGAGGGGGACACTGAAGCTTTCTTT
CASSVVEGDTEAFF
>TRBV9|TRBJ1-1|.|.
TGTGCCAGCAGCGTCGACGGTTTTAACACTGAAGCTTTCTTT
CASSVDGFNTEAFF
>TRBV28|TRBJ1-5|.|TRBD1
TGTGCCAGCAGTGGCGACAGGGGCAATCAGCCCCAGCATTTT
CASSGDRGNQPQHF
>TRBV28|TRBJ2-3|.|.
TGTGCCAGCAGTATCAGGACGGCCCGCAGGTCAGATACGCAGTATTTT
CASSIRTARRSDTQYF
>TRBV6-5|TRBJ2-7|.|.
TGTGCCAGCAGAGCGACAGTCTACGAGCAGTACTTC
CASRATVYEQYF
>TRBV28|TRBJ2-3|.|TRBD2
TGTGCCAGCGATGTCTGGGACGACTCTCCTAGCGGGATTAGGGCAGATACGCAGTATTTT
CASDVWDDSPSGIRADTQYF
>TRBV21-1|TRBJ1-1|.|.
TGTGCCAGCAGCAAAGCGGATGGGGGCACCATGAACACTGAAGCTTTCTTT
CASSKADGGTMNTEAFF
>TRBV19|TRBJ2-7|.|TRBD1
TGTGCCAGTAACAGACAGGGCACCTCCCACGAGCAGTACTTC
CASNRQGTSHEQYF
>TRBV27|TRBJ1-1|.|.
TGTGCCAGCAGTTTCATCGGGGCGGGTTCGACTGAAGCTTTCTTT
CASSFIGAGSTEAFF
>TRBV12-2|TRBJ2-5|.|.
TGTGCAAGTCGCTTAGCGAACCTAGTCCGGGAGTTAGGCGAGACCCAGTACTTC
CASRLANLVRELGETQYF
>TRBV30|TRBJ1-1|.|.
TGTGCCTGGACCCACAAGATGGGACTTATTAAAAATGAAGCTTTCTTT
CAWTHKMGLIKNEAFF
>TRBV27|TRBJ1-1|.|.
TGTGCCAGCAGTTTATCCGGGACAAGCACTGAAGCTTTCTTT
CASSLSGTSTEAFF
>TRBV19|TRBJ2-7|.|TRBD2
TGTGCCAGTCGTCGGACTAGCGGGAGTGAGTACGAGCAGTACTTC
CASRRTSGSEYEQYF
>TRBV29-1|TRBJ2-3|.|TRBD2
TGCAGCGTGGACAAGTACGGGGGGAGGCCAGATACGCAGTATTTT
CSVDKYGGRPDTQYF
>TRBV28|TRBJ1-2|few|.
TGTGCCAGCAGTTCCCCCGGGGGCTCGGCTAACTATGGCTACACCTTC
CASSSPGGSANYGYTF
>TRBV2|TRBJ2-1|.|.
TGTGCCAGCAGGCAATCGGAGTACAATGAGCAGTTCTTC
CASRQSEYNEQFF
>TRBV27|TRBJ1-3|.|TRBD1
TGTGCCAGCAGTTGGGACAGCCAGAGCTCTGGAAACACCATATATTTT
CASSWDSQSSGNTIYF
>TRBV19|TRBJ2-2|.|TRBD2
TGTGCCAGTACCCAAAGCGGGACCCCCACCGGGGAGCTGTTTTTT
CASTQSGTPTGELFF
>TRBV5-8|TRBJ2-5|.|.
TGTGCCAGCAGCTCCGGGGCCCAAGGAGTGACCCAGTACTTC
CASSSGAQGVTQYF
>TRBV7-3|TRBJ1-1|.|.
TGTGCCAGCAGCCCGGACGAAATCAGGACTGAAGCTTTCTTT
CASSPDEIRTEAFF
>TRBV18|TRBJ1-2|.|TRBD1
TGTGCCAGCTCACCTAACGAGGGGGCGCGTGGCTACACCTTC
CASSPNEGARGYTF
>TRBV28|TRBJ1-1|.|TRBD1
TGTGCCAGCAGTTTCGGGGACAGGGGCCCAACTGAAGCTTTCTTT
CASSFGDRGPTEAFF
>TRBV10-3|TRBJ1-3|.|TRBD1
TGTGCCATCAGTGGGGACAGCTCTGGAAACACCATATATTTT
CAISGDSSGNTIYF
>TRBV7-8|TRBJ1-1|.|.
TGTGCCAGCAGCCCGGGGGCCACGAACACTGAAGCTTTCTTT
CASSPGATNTEAFF
>TRBV28|TRBJ1-1|few|.
TGTGCCAGCAGTTTATTAAGCATGAACACTGAAGCTTTCTTT
CASSLLSMNTEAFF
>TRBV1|TRBJ2-5|.|.
TGCACCAGCTTCCGTTGTCGGAAGGTCGAGACCCAGTACTTC
CTSFRCRKVETQYF
>TRBV28|TRBJ2-5|.|TRBD2
TGTGCCAGCAGTCGGGCGGGGGGAGAAGAGACCCAGTACTTC
CASSRAGGEETQYF
>TRBV5-1|TRBJ2-7|few|TRBD2
TGCGCCAGCGCAACTAGCGGGAGTATCGACGAGCAGTACTTC
CASATSGSIDEQYF
>TRBV5-1|TRBJ1-1|.|.
TGCGCCAGCAGCAGGGGAGGGGACACTGAAGCTTTCTTT
CASSRGGDTEAFF
>TRBV10-2|TRBJ1-1|.|.
TGCGCCAGCAGCGGGGGCGGTGAAGCTTTCTTT
CASSGGGEAFF
>TRBV2|TRBJ2-3|.|TRBD2
TGTGCCAGCAGTGTGGCGGGAGGGCCGGGAGATACGCAGTATTTT
CASSVAGGPGDTQYF
>TRBV29-1|TRBJ2-4|few|.
TGCAGCGTTGAAGAGTCAGGGGCGAACATTCAGTACTTC
CSVEESGANIQYF
>TRBV6-1|TRBJ2-4|.|.
TGTGCCAGCAGTGCAGGGGGAGGAGTAGGAAACATTCAGTACTTC
CASSAGGGVGNIQYF
>TRBV25-1|TRBJ1-3|.|.
TGTGCCAGCAGTGAAGAGGGATCGACTGGAAACACCATATATTTT
CASSEEGSTGNTIYF
>TRBV27|TRBJ2-1|.|.
TGTGCCAGCAGTTTACGTCCTCAGGACGGGAATGAGCAGTTCTTC
CASSLRPQDGNEQFF
>TRBV6-5|TRBJ2-1|many|TRBD2
TGTGCCAGCAGTTTAGGGACTAGCGGGAACAATGAGCAGTTCTTC
CASSLGTSGNNEQFF
>TRBV7-3|TRBJ2-7|.|TRBD2
TGTGCCAGCAGCTTACAAGCGGGAGGGCCCCAGTTGTACTTC
CASSLQAGGPQLYF
>TRBV7-2|TRBJ2-7|.|TRBD2
TGTGCCAGCAGTTGGGCCGGGACTACTACTACCTACGAGCAGTACTTC
CASSWAGTTTTYEQYF
>TRBV2|TRBJ1-5|.|.
TGTGCCAGCAGTGATTGGGGGGGAGGCAATCAGCCCCAGCATTTT
CASSDWGGGNQPQHF
>TRBV27|TRBJ2-7|.|TRBD2
TGTGCCAGCTCCCTAGGGACTAGCTTAACCTACGAGCAGTACTTC
CASSLGTSLTYEQYF